The following is a TCR beta chain sequence with its context. This sample is part of a study of blood T cell repertoires in COVID-19. Overall study context: Material from acute and convalescent COVID-19 was sourced from the United States, Italy and Spain. Sample material is recorded as cDNA or gDNA derived from T cells, B-cell-depleted T cells, or PBMCs.

The trim removed 5 bases at V and 4 bases at J, leaving 15 bases unmatched. The CDR3 totals 19 residues. Germline assignment: CDR1 KGHDR and CDR2 SFDVKD. Assay: immunoSEQ multiplex PCR; the TCRdb copy retains only in-frame clones and omits some. The sample carries some 120,000 clones, 70% to 85% recorded once. The material sequenced was peripheral blood. The origin of this receptor is a man between 65 and 80 years old with active or convalescent COVID-19. J is TRBJ1-6 and V is TRBV24-1; 8 bases agree with TRBD1. This chain's CDR3 is CATSAPGQAQPTYNSPLHF. The CDR3 coding sequence is TGTGCCACCAGTGCCCCGGGACAGGCCCAACCGACTTATAATTCACCCCTCCACTTT.